The 19 T cell receptor beta chains below come from one sample, sequenced in a study of CD8 T cells in Susac syndrome (dated by TCRdb to 2018 to 2020). Library preparation was by the immunoSEQ multiplex PCR assay. RNA was extracted with the RNeasy kit and 0.5 to 1 ug was reverse transcribed using random hexamers. Using fastp at Q25 and MiXCR, TCRdb reprocessed the public reads and kept productive beta chains. Identical CDR3 protein sequences are pooled into one entry, listed with their most common genes and DNA. For this sample the table gives 100,000 to 150,000 distinct CDR3 sequences, of which 90% to 95% were detected only once. The ten largest clones add up to over 0.3% of the sample. Source material: CD8+ T cells from PBMCs. These receptors were collected from a human donor with multiple sclerosis.

The chain links TRBV10-2 to TRBJ1-5; 7 bases agree with TRBD1. Looked up from germline, CDR1 is WSHSY and CDR2 is SAAADI. This CDR3 comprises 13 residues. Germline trimming cut 6 bases from V and 4 bases from J; bases unmatched to any gene: 3. The CDR3 region has the DNA TGCGCCAGCAGGGGACAGATTAATCAGCCCCAGCATTTT. Translation: CASRGQINQPQHF.

The chain uses TRBV4-1 and TRBJ2-2; 9 bases are shared with TRBD2. The CDR3 sequence is 16 residues long. Trimming at V came to 0 bases and at J to 4 bases, leaving 3 bases not matched to a gene. In germline, CDR1 is MGHRA, CDR2 YSYEKL. CDR3 protein: CASSQDLAGRTGELFF. The CDR3 DNA reads as TGCGCCAGCAGCCAAGATCTAGCGGGACGCACCGGGGAGCTGTTTTTT.

The J gene is TRBJ1-2, the V gene TRBV5-6, with TRBD1 as a possible D gene (5 bases). The CDR3 is made up of 16 amino acids. CDR1 is SGHDT, CDR2 YYEEEE, per germline. The V end was cut by 3 bases, the J end by 3 bases, with 18 bases between. The DNA for the CDR3 is TGTGCCAGCAGCTCCATCCGGGACGGGCCCGACTATGGCTACACCTTC. Translation: CASSSIRDGPDYGYTF.

V gene TRBV23-1 combines with J gene TRBJ2-7; D gene ambiguous. TRBV23-1 is assigned to the ORF class and has an uncertain function. The CDR3 totals 16 residues. The germline V and J ends were trimmed by 1 base and 2 bases, with 15 bases remaining between them. CDR3 loop: CASSQLSSPKTYEQYV. The CDR3 nucleotides are TGCGCCAGCAGTCAATTATCTTCCCCGAAGACCTACGAGCAGTACGTC.

This clonotype was recorded once. The chain uses TRBV7-3 and TRBJ2-7; D may be TRBD2 (5 bases). The V gene's germline CDR1 is SGHTA and CDR2 FQGTGA. CDR3 size: 14 residues. Trimming cost V 1 base and J 2 bases, with 9 bases left between them. CDR3 residues: CASSLRRAPYEQYV. The CDR3 coding sequence is TGTGCCAGCAGCTTAAGGCGGGCACCCTACGAGCAGTACGTC.

CDR3 in amino acids: CASSELLERTAKNIQYF. DNA for the CDR3: TGTGCCAGCAGTGAATTGTTGGAACGGACAGCCAAAAACATTCAGTACTTC. The chain employs TRBV2 and TRBJ2-4, with no clear D. Germline lookup yields CDR1 SNHLY and CDR2 FYNNEI. CDR3 size: 17 residues. The ends were cut back, 2 bases at V and 0 bases at J, with 14 bases in the middle.

V and J are TRBV10-3 and TRBJ1-1; D gene ambiguous. This CDR3 has 11 residues. The ends were cut back, 6 bases at V and 9 bases at J, with 11 bases in the middle. Germline V gene lookup returns CDR1 ENHRY and CDR2 SYGVKD. CDR3 in DNA: TGTGCCATCAGGACGGGTCTACAAGCTTTCTTT. Amino acids: CAIRTGLQAFF.

The rearrangement links TRBV6-2 or TRBV6-3 to TRBJ2-5, with D perhaps assigned TRBD1 or TRBD2 (6 bases each). Germline V gene data show CDR1 as MNHEY and CDR2 as SVGEGT. This CDR3 has 14 residues. V lost 5 bases and J 5 bases, leaving 15 bases between the germline ends. CDR3 bases: TGTGCCAGCAGTGTGGGGGGCCCCGGGGAGACCCAGTACTTC. Translated, it gives CASSVGGPGETQYF.

The chain recombines TRBV20-1 with TRBJ2-7; D call uncertain. V was cut by 3 bases and J by 5 bases, with 14 bases left in between. Germline CDR1 and CDR2: DFQATT and SNEGSKA (reference sequence). The CDR3 is made up of 13 amino acids. This CDR3 is CSARLGFSHEQYV. The CDR3 coding sequence is TGCAGTGCTAGGTTAGGGTTTAGCCACGAGCAGTACGTC.

V and J are TRBV9 and TRBJ2-3; a weak D match, TRBD2 (6 bases). V was shortened by 0 bases and J by 1 base, with 9 bases between the two germline ends. Germline assignment: CDR1 SGDLS and CDR2 YYNGEE. The length of the CDR3 is 15 residues. The DNA for the CDR3 is TGTGCCAGCAGCGTAGGTAGCGGTCGCACAGATACGCAGTATTTT. It encodes CASSVGSGRTDTQYF. Full variable domain (remainder filled in from reference TRBV9 and TRBJ2-3): DSGVTQTPKHLITATGQRVTLRCSPRSGDLSVYWYQQSLDQGLQFLIQYYNGEERAKGNILERFSAQQFPDLHSELNLSSLELGDSALYFCASSVGSGRTDTQYFGPGTRLTVL.

The chain links TRBV6-5 to TRBJ2-7; the match to TRBD2 covers 9 bases. This CDR3 region has 14 residues. After removal of 6 bases from V and 6 bases from J, the junction contained 9 bases not matched to a gene. CDR1 and CDR2 from the germline V gene are MNHEY and SVGAGI. The CDR3 sequence is CASSPGSGGSEQYF. The CDR3 DNA follows: TGTGCCAGCAGCCCGGGCAGCGGGGGGAGCGAGCAGTACTTC.

In DNA form, the CDR3 reads TGCGCCAGCAGCTTGGTAGGAGGGTTCGGAGAGACCCAGTACTTC. This sequence encodes CASSLVGGFGETQYF. The chain couples TRBV5-1 to TRBJ2-5; D perhaps matches TRBD2 (6 bases). Per the germline V gene, CDR1 is SGHRS and CDR2 is YFSETQ. CDR3 length equals 15 residues. V shed 0 bases and J shed 4 bases, with 13 bases lying between them.

The chain has TRBV7-8 and TRBJ2-7, with 9 positions matching TRBD1. CDR1 is SGHVS and CDR2 is FQNEAQ in the germline V gene. CDR3 length equals 14 residues. V was clipped by 5 bases and J by 3 bases; unmatched bases: 5. CDR3 sequence: CASSHRDRDYEQYV. For the CDR3, the DNA is TGTGCCAGCAGCCACCGGGACAGGGACTACGAGCAGTACGTC.

The J gene is TRBJ1-2, the V gene TRBV20-1; 8 nucleotides match TRBD1. The germline gives CDR1 DFQATT, CDR2 SNEGSKA (reference sequence). The CDR3 contains 14 residues. The V segment lost 1 base and the J segment 2 bases; nucleotides outside the gene matches: 3. In DNA, the CDR3 is TGCAGTGCTAGAGGGACAGGGAGCAACTATGGCTACACCTTC. It specifies CSARGTGSNYGYTF.

The CDR3 DNA reads as TGTGCCAGCAGTCCAAGCTGGCACCTCGGGACCGGGGAGCTGTTTTTT. This encodes CASSPSWHLGTGELFF. The chain is built from TRBV27 and TRBJ2-2, with unresolved D. Germline CDR1 and CDR2: MNHEY and SMNVEV (reference sequence). V was pared by 5 bases and J by 5 bases, with 18 bases between. The CDR3 has 16 amino acids.

V usage is TRBV5-6 and J usage is TRBJ2-2; no clear D. Per germline, CDR1 SGHDT and CDR2 YYEEEE. There are 11 residues in the CDR3. V lost 7 bases, J lost 3 bases, and 4 bases lay in between. The CDR3: CASYHTGELFF. The CDR3 DNA sequence: TGTGCCAGCTATCACACCGGGGAGCTGTTTTTT.

The gene calls are TRBV10-3 and TRBJ2-1, with 8 nucleotides matching TRBD2. In germline, CDR1 is ENHRY, CDR2 SYGVKD. The CDR3 totals 16 residues. V lost 3 bases and J lost 4; bases outside the gene matches: 8. CDR3 amino acids: CAISDRQRGMYNEQFF. CDR3 sequence (DNA): TGTGCCATCAGTGATCGCCAGCGGGGGATGTACAATGAGCAGTTCTTC.

The chain combines TRBV7-6 with TRBJ2-7; D remains unclear. The CDR3 is 15 residues long. Per the germline V gene, CDR1 is SGHVS and CDR2 is FNYEAQ. V was cut by 5 bases and J by 2 bases, with 16 bases left in between. CDR3 sequence reads: CASSGTPGFAYEQYF. CDR3 in DNA: TGTGCCAGCAGCGGAACACCGGGTTTCGCCTACGAGCAGTACTTC.

The chain links TRBV5-1 to TRBJ2-7, with 12 nucleotides matching TRBD1. Germline lookup yields CDR1 SGHRS and CDR2 YFSETQ. The V segment lost 1 base and the J segment 5 bases; nucleotides outside the gene matches: 4. The CDR3 spans 15 residues. This CDR3 reads CASSLRDRGLHEQYF. The CDR3 coding sequence is TGCGCCAGCAGCTTGCGGGACAGGGGGCTCCACGAGCAGTACTTC.